This paragraph covers one T cell receptor beta chain sequence. Its cognate antigen is unknown. This entry comes from a study of shared clonotypes between healthy human individuals. Study observations and caveats: Compared with memory subsets, naive subsets generally had larger estimated richness. Having only a few donors restricted how much genetic and exposure-history diversity was captured.

Assay: immunoSEQ multiplex PCR; the TCRdb copy retains only in-frame clones and omits some. The sample shows approximately 330,000 clones, around 67% of them seen only once. This TCR was sampled from a man in his thirties or forties in good health. What was sequenced was memory CD4+ T cells sorted from blood. Specified subset: CD45RA-negative fraction.

CDR3 coding DNA: TGTGCCAGCAGCCCGGGACCAAGGGGCGAGCAGTACTTC. Amino acids: CASSPGPRGEQYF. The chain is built from TRBV5-5 and TRBJ2-7; the D call may be TRBD1 or TRBD2 (5 bases each). CDR1 is SGHKS, CDR2 YYEKEE, per germline (reference sequence). The V gene lost 4 bases and the J gene lost 6 bases, with 14 bases spanning the gap. The CDR3 is 13 residues long.